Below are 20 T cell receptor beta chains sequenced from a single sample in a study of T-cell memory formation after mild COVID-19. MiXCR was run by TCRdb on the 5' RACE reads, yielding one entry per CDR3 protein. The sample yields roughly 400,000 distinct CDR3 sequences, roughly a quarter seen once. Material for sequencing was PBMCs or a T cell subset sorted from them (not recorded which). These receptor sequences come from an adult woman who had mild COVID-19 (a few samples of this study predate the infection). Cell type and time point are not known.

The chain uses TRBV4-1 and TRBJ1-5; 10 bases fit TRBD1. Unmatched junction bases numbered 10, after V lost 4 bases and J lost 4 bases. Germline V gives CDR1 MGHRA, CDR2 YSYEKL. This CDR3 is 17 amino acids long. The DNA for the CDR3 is TGCGCCAGCAGCCCGCAAGGGACAGGGGCCGGGAATCAGCCCCAGCATTTT. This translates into CASSPQGTGAGNQPQHF.

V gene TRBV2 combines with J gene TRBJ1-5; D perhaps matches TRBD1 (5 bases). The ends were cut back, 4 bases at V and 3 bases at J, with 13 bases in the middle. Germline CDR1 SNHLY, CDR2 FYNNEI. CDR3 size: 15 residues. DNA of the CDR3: TGTGCCAGCAGTGCCACGGGACGTTACAATCAGCCCCAGCATTTT. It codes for CASSATGRYNQPQHF.

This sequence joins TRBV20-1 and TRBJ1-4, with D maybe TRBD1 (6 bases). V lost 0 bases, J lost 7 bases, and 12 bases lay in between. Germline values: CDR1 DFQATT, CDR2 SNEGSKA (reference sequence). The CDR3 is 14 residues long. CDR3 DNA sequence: TGCAGTGCTAGAGATCCGGGGGCGGGTGAAAAACTGTTTTTT. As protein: CSARDPGAGEKLFF.

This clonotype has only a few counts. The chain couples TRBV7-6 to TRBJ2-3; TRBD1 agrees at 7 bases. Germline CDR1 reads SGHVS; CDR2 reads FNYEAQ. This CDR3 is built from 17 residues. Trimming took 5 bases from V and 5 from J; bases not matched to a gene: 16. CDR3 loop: CASSPLTGHQVIDTQYF. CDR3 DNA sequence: TGTGCCAGCAGCCCGCTGACAGGGCATCAAGTTATAGATACGCAGTATTTT.

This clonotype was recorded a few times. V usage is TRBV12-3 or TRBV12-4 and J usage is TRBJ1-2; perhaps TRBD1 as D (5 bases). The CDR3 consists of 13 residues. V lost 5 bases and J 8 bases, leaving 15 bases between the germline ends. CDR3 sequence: CASSLISGRGYTF. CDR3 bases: TGTGCCAGCAGTCTTATCTCGGGGCGCGGCTACACCTTC.

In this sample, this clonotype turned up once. CDR3: CASSQLVTGRAATSGQFF. The CDR3 nucleotides read TGTGCCAGCAGTCAACTCGTTACAGGACGAGCGGCCACCTCCGGGCAGTTCTTC. This chain joins TRBV12-3 or TRBV12-4 and TRBJ2-1; the D gene could be TRBD1 or TRBD2 (5 bases each). V lost 5 bases to trimming and J lost 12 bases, with 32 bases between them. This CDR3 has 18 residues.

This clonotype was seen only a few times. The CDR3 sequence is CSVDGWGTEAFF. The CDR3 DNA reads as TGCAGCGTTGACGGGTGGGGCACTGAAGCTTTCTTT. The rearrangement links TRBV29-1 to TRBJ1-1; D is unclear. The CDR3 contains 12 residues. Germline V gene data show CDR1 as SQVTM and CDR2 as ANQGSEA. V was cut by 3 bases and J by 4 bases, with 9 bases left in between.

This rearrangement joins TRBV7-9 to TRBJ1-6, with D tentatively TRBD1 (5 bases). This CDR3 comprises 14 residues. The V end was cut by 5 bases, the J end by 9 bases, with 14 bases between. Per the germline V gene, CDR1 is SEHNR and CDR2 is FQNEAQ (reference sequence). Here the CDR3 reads CASSLGARTSPLHF. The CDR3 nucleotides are TGTGCCAGCAGCCTCGGGGCCCGGACTTCACCCCTCCACTTT.

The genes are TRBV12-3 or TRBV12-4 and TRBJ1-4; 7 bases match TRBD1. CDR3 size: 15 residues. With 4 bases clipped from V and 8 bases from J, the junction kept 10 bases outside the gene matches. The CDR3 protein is CASSYWTGGEEKLFF. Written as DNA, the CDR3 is TGTGCCAGCAGTTACTGGACAGGTGGCGAGGAAAAACTGTTTTTT.

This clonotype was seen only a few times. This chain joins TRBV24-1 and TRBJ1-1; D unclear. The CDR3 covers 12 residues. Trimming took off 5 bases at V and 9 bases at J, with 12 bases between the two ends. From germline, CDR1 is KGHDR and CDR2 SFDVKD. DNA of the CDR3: TGTGCCACCAGTGGAGGTCGGGGAAAAGCTTTCTTT. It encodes CATSGGRGKAFF.

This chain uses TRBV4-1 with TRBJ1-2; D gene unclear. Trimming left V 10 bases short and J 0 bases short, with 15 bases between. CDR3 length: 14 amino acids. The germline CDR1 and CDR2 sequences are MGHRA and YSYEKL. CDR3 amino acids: CATQIEQPNYGYTF. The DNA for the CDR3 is TGCGCCACCCAGATCGAACAGCCTAACTATGGCTACACCTTC.

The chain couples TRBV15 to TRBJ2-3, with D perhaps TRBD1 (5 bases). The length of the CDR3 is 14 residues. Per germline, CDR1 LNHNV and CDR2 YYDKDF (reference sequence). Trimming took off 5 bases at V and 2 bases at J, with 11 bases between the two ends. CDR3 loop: CATSFRAVTDTQYF. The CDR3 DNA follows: TGTGCCACCAGCTTCAGGGCTGTCACAGATACGCAGTATTTT.

CDR3 nucleotide sequence: TGTGCCAGCAGCCGAGGACGGGAGCAGTTCTTC. Its protein product is CASSRGREQFF. The chain links TRBV7-3 to TRBJ2-1; D gene ambiguous. Germline V gene sequence: CDR1 SGHTA, CDR2 FQGTGA. V gave up 5 bases and J gave up 10 bases, with 9 bases separating them. The CDR3 contains 11 residues. Using reference TRBV7-3 and TRBJ2-1 for the parts outside the CDR3, the full variable domain is GAGVSQTPSNKVTEKGKYVELRCDPISGHTALYWYRQSLGQGPEFLIYFQGTGAADDSGLPNDRFFAVRPEGSVSTLKIQRTERGDSAVYLCASSRGREQFFGPGTRLTVL.

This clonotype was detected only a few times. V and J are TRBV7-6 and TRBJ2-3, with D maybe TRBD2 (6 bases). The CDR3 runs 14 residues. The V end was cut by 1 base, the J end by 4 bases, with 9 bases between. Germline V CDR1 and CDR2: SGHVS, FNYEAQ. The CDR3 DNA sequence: TGTGCCAGCAGCTTAGGGACTAATGCAGATACGCAGTATTTT. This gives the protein CASSLGTNADTQYF.

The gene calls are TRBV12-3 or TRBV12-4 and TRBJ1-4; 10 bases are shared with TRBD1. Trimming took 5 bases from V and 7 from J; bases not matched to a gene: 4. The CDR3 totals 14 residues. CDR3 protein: CASSLRTGGEKLFF. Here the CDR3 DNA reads TGTGCCAGCAGTCTCCGGACAGGGGGTGAAAAACTGTTTTTT.

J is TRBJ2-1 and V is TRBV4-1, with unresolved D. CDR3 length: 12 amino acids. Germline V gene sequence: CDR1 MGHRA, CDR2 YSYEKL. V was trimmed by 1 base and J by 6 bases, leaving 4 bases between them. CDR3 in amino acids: CASSQGTNEQFF. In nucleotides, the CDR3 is TGCGCCAGCAGCCAAGGGACCAATGAGCAGTTCTTC.

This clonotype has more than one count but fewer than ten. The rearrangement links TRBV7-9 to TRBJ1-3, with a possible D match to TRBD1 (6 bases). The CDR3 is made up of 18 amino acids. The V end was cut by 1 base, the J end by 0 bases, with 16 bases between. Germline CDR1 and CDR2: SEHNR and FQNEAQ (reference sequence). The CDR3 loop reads CASSLGRTDILSGNTIYF. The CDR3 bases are TGTGCCAGCAGCTTAGGTCGGACAGATATCCTCTCTGGAAACACCATATATTTT. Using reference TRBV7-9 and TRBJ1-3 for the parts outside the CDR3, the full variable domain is DTGVSQNPRHKITKRGQNVTFRCDPISEHNRLYWYRQTLGQGPEFLTYFQNEAQLEKSRLLSDRFSAERPKGSFSTLEIQRTEQGDSAMYLCASSLGRTDILSGNTIYFGEGSWLTVV.

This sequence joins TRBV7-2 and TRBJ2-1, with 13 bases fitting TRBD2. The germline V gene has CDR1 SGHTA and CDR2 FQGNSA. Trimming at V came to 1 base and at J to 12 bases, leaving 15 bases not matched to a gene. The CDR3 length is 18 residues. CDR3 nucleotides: TGTGCCAGCAGCTTAGGAGCGGGGGGCGGACTAGCGGGAGATGGGCAGTTCTTC. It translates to CASSLGAGGGLAGDGQFF.

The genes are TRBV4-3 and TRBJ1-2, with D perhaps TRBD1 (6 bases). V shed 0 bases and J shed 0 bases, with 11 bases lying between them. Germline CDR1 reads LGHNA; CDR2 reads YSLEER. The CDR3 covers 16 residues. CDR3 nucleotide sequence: TGCGCCAGCAGCCAAGATACAGGGTCGACTAACTATGGCTACACCTTC. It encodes CASSQDTGSTNYGYTF.

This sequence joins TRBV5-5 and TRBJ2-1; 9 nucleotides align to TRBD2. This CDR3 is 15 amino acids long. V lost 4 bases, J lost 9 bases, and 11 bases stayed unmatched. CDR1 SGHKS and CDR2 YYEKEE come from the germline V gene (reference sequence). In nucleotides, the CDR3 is TGTGCCAGCAGCCCACTGAGGCGGGAGGGGGTTGAGCAGTTCTTC. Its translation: CASSPLRREGVEQFF. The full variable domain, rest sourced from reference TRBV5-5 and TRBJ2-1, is DAGVTQSPTHLIKTRGQQVTLRCSPISGHKSVSWYQQVLGQGPQFIFQYYEKEERGRGNFPDRFSARQFPNYSSELNVNALLLGDSALYLCASSPLRREGVEQFFGPGTRLTVL.